These 11 T cell receptor beta chains were sequenced from one sample in a study of vaccination effects on CD4 cells after COVID-19. The antigens these receptors bind are not known. Assay: immunoSEQ multiplex PCR; the TCRdb copy retains only in-frame clones and omits some. Of 15,000 to 20,000 clones in the sample, 65% to 75% were seen once. Expansion with viral peptide pools was applied to antigen-specific CD4+ T cells by the ViraFEST assay prior to sequencing. At the end of roughly 9 days of culture, CD4+ T cells were isolated. Infection with SARS-CoV-2 occurred in the person between March and December 2020, and PCR confirmed it. Each participant received a vaccine that was either BNT162b2 or mRNA-1273, given as two doses. Sequencing was performed on CD4+ T cells from PBMCs cultured with SARS-CoV-2 spike peptides, taken after COVID-19 vaccination. Every receptor here comes from a human donor who had a prior SARS-CoV-2 infection.

The chain joins TRBV7-8 to TRBJ2-5; maybe TRBD1 (5 bases). V lost 3 bases and J 5 bases, leaving 10 bases between the germline ends. CDR1 and CDR2 from the germline V gene are SGHVS and FQNEAQ. This CDR3 comprises 13 residues. This CDR3 reads CASSFTGSETQYF. DNA for the CDR3: TGTGCCAGCAGCTTCACAGGTTCGGAGACCCAGTACTTC.

The chain joins TRBV5-6 to TRBJ2-2; D perhaps matches TRBD1 (6 bases). The CDR3 extends over 13 amino acids. Germline V CDR1 and CDR2: SGHDT, YYEEEE. Between the trimmed V and J ends, which lost 9 bases and 6 bases, there was a span of 15 bases. CDR3 DNA: TGTGCCACGAACAGGGCGCCCGCCGGGGAGCTGTTTTTT. This sequence encodes CATNRAPAGELFF.

The sample holds a few counts of this clone. The J gene is TRBJ2-7, the V gene TRBV9, with no clear D. Between the trimmed V and J ends, which lost 1 base and 5 bases, there was a span of 10 bases. Germline CDR1 reads SGDLS; CDR2 reads YYNGEE. The CDR3 length is 13 residues. CDR3 nucleotide sequence: TGTGCCAGCAGCGTAAACCCCGGCGACGAGCAGTACTTC. Its protein is CASSVNPGDEQYF.

The chain couples TRBV10-3 to TRBJ2-1, with D possibly matching TRBD2 (5 bases). CDR1 and CDR2 (germline): ENHRY, SYGVKD. The CDR3 length is 15 residues. V lost 2 bases and J 5 bases, leaving 13 bases between the germline ends. The CDR3 nucleotides are TGTGCCATCAGTGAGGCTAGCCGGATTGACAATGAGCAGTTCTTC. Its translation is CAISEASRIDNEQFF.

This chain links TRBV6-6 with TRBJ2-3, with 10 bases fitting TRBD1. This CDR3 has 17 amino acids. In germline, CDR1 is MNHNY, CDR2 SVGAGI (reference sequence). The V gene end was trimmed by 5 bases and the J gene end by 2 bases; junction bases not matched to a gene: 10. The CDR3 DNA reads as TGTGCCAGCAGTCTAGGGGGGACAGGGGCGACCACAGATACGCAGTATTTT. Its translation is CASSLGGTGATTDTQYF.

The rearrangement uses TRBV19 and TRBJ2-1; D uncertain. The CDR3 is made up of 14 amino acids. Deletions cut 1 base from V and 7 bases from J, with 11 bases between. Per the germline V gene, CDR1 is LNHDA and CDR2 is SQIVND (reference sequence). In nucleotides, the CDR3 is TGTGCCAGTAGTATAGGGGCTGGGTATAATGAGCAGTTCTTC. Its translation is CASSIGAGYNEQFF. Full variable domain (outside the CDR3, taken from reference TRBV19 and TRBJ2-1): DGGITQSPKYLFRKEGQNVTLSCEQNLNHDAMYWYRQDPGQGLRLIYYSQIVNDFQKGDIAEGYSVSREKKESFPLTVTSAQKNPTAFYLCASSIGAGYNEQFFGPGTRLTVL.

The V gene is TRBV6-5, the J gene TRBJ1-2; 7 bases are a match to TRBD1. J gave up 3 bases and V 6 bases, and 4 bases lay outside the gene matches. Germline lookup yields CDR1 MNHEY and CDR2 SVGAGI. This CDR3 has 13 amino acids. CDR3 sequence reads: CASRITGDYGYTF. CDR3 DNA: TGTGCCAGCAGAATCACAGGGGACTATGGCTACACCTTC.

This clone was seen only a few times. V gene TRBV27 combines with J gene TRBJ2-7; TRBD1 aligns across 8 bases. The CDR3 loop spans 14 amino acids. The V segment lost 4 bases and the J segment 5 bases; nucleotides outside the gene matches: 7. Germline V gene sequence: CDR1 MNHEY, CDR2 SMNVEV (reference sequence). The chain's CDR3 is CASSWTGFEDEQYF. CDR3 coding DNA: TGTGCCAGCAGTTGGACAGGGTTTGAAGACGAGCAGTACTTC.

The chain recombines TRBV9 with TRBJ2-1, with 7 bases fitting TRBD2. This CDR3 has 15 residues. V lost 2 bases to trimming and J lost 0 bases; unmatched junction nucleotides: 2. The V gene's germline CDR1 is SGDLS and CDR2 YYNGEE. The CDR3 DNA is TGTGCCAGCAGCGTCACTAGCGACTCCTACAATGAGCAGTTCTTC. Protein product: CASSVTSDSYNEQFF.

CDR3 protein: CASSQEALYLSYNEQFF. The DNA for the CDR3 is TGTGCCAGCAGCCAAGAGGCCCTATATCTCTCCTACAATGAGCAGTTCTTC. V and J are TRBV6-2 or TRBV6-3 and TRBJ2-1; no definite D call. There are 17 residues in the CDR3. The V and J ends lost 6 bases and 0 bases respectively, with 18 bases between them. Germline V gene data show CDR1 as MNHEY and CDR2 as SVGEGT.

This rearrangement joins TRBV21-1 to TRBJ2-6; the table's D gene call, TRBD1, was not cross checked with the DNA. TRBV21-1 is tagged as a pseudogene. The CDR3 has 20 residues. Here the CDR3 reads CASSKAEDSTSFHWANVLTF. In nucleotides, the CDR3 is TGTGCCAGCAGCAAAGCGGAGGACAGTACAAGTTTTCACTGGGCCAACGTCCTGACTTTC.